Given below is one T cell receptor (beta chain) in context. The target antigen is unknown. TCRdb called the 5' RACE reads again in MiXCR, with one record for every CDR3 protein. The profile covers around 600,000 distinct CDR3 sequences, with 12% appearing a single time and about 15% taken by the ten largest. This specimen comes from a study of T cells after yellow fever vaccination. Study outcomes and limitations: In post-booster samples, most primary-vaccination clones reappeared (around 95% CD4, nearly 90% CD8).

The clonotype comes from a man aged 25-45 years who received the YFV17D yellow fever vaccine. The sequencing used PBMCs, collected on the day of the yellow fever booster vaccination.

The CDR3 loop reads CSAREGYEQYF. The DNA for the CDR3 is TGCAGTGCTAGGGAAGGATACGAGCAGTACTTC. The J gene is TRBJ2-7, the V gene TRBV20-1; D uncertain. V lost 3 bases to trimming and J lost 4 bases, with 7 bases between them. CDR3 length equals 11 residues. CDR1 is DFQATT, CDR2 SNEGSKA, per germline (reference sequence).